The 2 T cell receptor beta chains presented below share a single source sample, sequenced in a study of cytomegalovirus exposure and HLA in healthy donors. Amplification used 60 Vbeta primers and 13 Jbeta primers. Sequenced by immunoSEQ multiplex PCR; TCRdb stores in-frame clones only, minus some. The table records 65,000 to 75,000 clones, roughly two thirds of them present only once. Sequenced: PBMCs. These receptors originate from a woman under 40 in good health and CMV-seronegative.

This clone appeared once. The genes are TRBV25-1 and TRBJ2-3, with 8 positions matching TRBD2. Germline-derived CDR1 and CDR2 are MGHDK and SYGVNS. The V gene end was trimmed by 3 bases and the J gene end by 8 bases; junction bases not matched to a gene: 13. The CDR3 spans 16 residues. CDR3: CASSEAQRGSLGTQYF. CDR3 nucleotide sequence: TGTGCCAGCAGTGAGGCCCAGCGGGGGTCATTGGGTACGCAGTATTTT.

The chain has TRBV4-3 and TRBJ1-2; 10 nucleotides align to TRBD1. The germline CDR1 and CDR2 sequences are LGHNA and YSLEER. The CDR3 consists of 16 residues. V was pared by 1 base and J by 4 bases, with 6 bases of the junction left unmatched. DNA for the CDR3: TGCGCCAGCAGCCAAGCAACGGGACAGGGGTTCTATGGCTACACCTTC. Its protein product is CASSQATGQGFYGYTF.